This T cell receptor (beta chain) is from a study of regulatory T cells in long-lasting Graves disease. Study in general: Persistent Graves' disease required over 5 years of antithyroid drugs and positive TSH receptor antibodies.

Remarks on this clonotype: Antigen unknown.

According to the study, TCR beta libraries were built with iRepertoire HTBI primers and CDR3-region Arm-PCR. TCRdb itself ran the multiplex PCR reads through MiXCR, one entry per CDR3 protein. The sample has hundreds of thousands of distinct CDR3 sequences; more than 20% are singletons. The study, taken as a whole, reports: TRBV28, TRBJ1-2 and TRBJ2-5 emerged as the favored segments in persistent disease. The study found lower TCR diversity in persistent Graves' patients than in newly diagnosed ones.

Time point: persistent/refractory GD, antithyroid drugs over 5 years with positive TRAb. PBMC RNA served as the TCR library source. The EDTA tubes were filled with around 9 milliliters of drawn peripheral blood. Germline CDR1 MGHRA, CDR2 YSYEKL. The CDR3 loop spans 18 amino acids. V was clipped by 1 base and J by 1 base; unmatched bases: 6. The source is a female donor with Graves disease. The genes are TRBV4-1 and TRBJ2-1, with TRBD2 matching 11 bases. The material sequenced was peripheral blood mononuclear cells (PBMCs), taken when the disease was refractory, from a patient treated with antithyroid drugs. CDR3 residues: CASSQAPGLADSYNEQFF. CDR3 sequence (DNA): TGCGCCAGCAGCCAAGCACCGGGACTAGCGGATTCCTACAATGAGCAGTTCTTC.